This T cell receptor delta chain was recorded in a study of gamma-delta T cells after stem cell transplantation. This CDR3 is built from 16 residues. V lost 6 bases to trimming and J lost 3 bases, with 22 bases between them. CDR1 is GEAIGNYY, CDR2 EKD, per germline. Remarks on this clone: Translating this DNA gives a protein that differs at residue 11 from the TCRdb one, which belongs to a much larger clone; a read error is likely, and the protein shown is this translation.

TCRdb fed the RT-PCR reads to CATT. Among around 1,700 delta-chain clones listed, approximately 4.7% were seen once. The rearrangement uses TRDV2 and TRDJ1, with a weak D call TRDD3 (6 bases). Sample: gamma-delta T cells. The sequence was obtained from a human donor. It is not recorded whose cells these are; they may come from a transplant donor. CDR3 region: CACSLLGVPVPDKLIF. CDR3 sequence (DNA): TGTGCCTGTTCACTTTTGGGGGTCCCCGTGCCCGATAAACTCATCTTT.